A selection of T cell receptor beta chains follows, all from one sample in a study of HIV-infected patients and healthy controls. One entry per CDR3 protein, called by TCRdb with MiXCR from the 5' RACE reads. The table includes more than 15,000 distinct CDR3 sequences, around 5.5% detected once. Sequenced input: blood. The receptors here all came from an adult in good health. CDR3s leave out the opening cysteine and the closing phenylalanine or tryptophan. The order of the fields is J gene, clone size, V gene, CDR3 protein. For some rows the clone size is stated as once, few or many, or as a class when expanded; others skip it.

>TRBJ1-1|many|TRBV7-3
ASSLNRGAGAGTEAF
>TRBJ2-7|many|TRBV5-5
ASSRAGQGVYEQY
>TRBJ1-6|few|TRBV7-2
ASSPQGSSYNSPLH
>TRBJ2-2|many|TRBV19
ASSISRELF
>TRBJ2-5|many|TRBV3-1
ASSQRQGLAQETQY
>TRBJ1-1|many|TRBV4-3
ASSQDRDVKTEAF
>TRBJ1-2|few|TRBV12-3/TRBV12-4
ASRTTGENGYT
>TRBJ2-2|medium-sized|TRBV11-2
ASSLDVNTGELF
>TRBJ1-4|many|TRBV7-9
ASSPSEKLF
>TRBJ1-6|.|TRBV12-3/TRBV12-4
ASNPNGAGNNSPLH
>TRBJ1-1|.|TRBV15
ATSRDLGGTEAF
>TRBJ1-1|many|TRBV7-3
ASSLKGSGAF